The 29 T cell receptor beta chains presented below share a single source sample, sequenced in a study of blood T cell repertoires in COVID-19. Sequencing used immunoSEQ multiplex PCR; TCRdb keeps in-frame clones, though not all of them. This sample has 350,000 to 450,000 clones, with about 85% found just once. Material: peripheral blood. The receptors here all came from a woman under 30 with acute or convalescent COVID-19.

The chain couples TRBV19 to TRBJ1-1, with 7 positions matching TRBD1. Per germline, CDR1 LNHDA and CDR2 SQIVND (reference sequence). V gave up 1 base and J gave up 0 bases; unmatched junction bases: 2. The CDR3 is made up of 15 amino acids. The CDR3 bases are TGTGCCAGTAGTATAGTGGGACAGATGAACACTGAAGCTTTCTTT. Protein product: CASSIVGQMNTEAFF.

A single count supports this clone. The rearrangement uses TRBV9 and TRBJ1-6, with unresolved D. Germline V gives CDR1 SGDLS, CDR2 YYNGEE. V lost 4 bases, J lost 3 bases, and 14 bases lay in between. The CDR3 covers 16 residues. The DNA of the CDR3 is TGTGCCAGCAGCAGTCGGAGGAGCAACTATAATTCACCCCTCCACTTT. This codes for CASSSRRSNYNSPLHF.

In this sample, this clone turned up once. The J gene is TRBJ2-2, the V gene TRBV28, with 8 bases matching TRBD1. Germline CDR1 is MDHEN and CDR2 is SYDVKM. J lost 7 bases, V lost 3 bases, and 10 bases had no gene match. This CDR3 spans 16 amino acids. The CDR3 region has the DNA TGTGCCAGCAGTTTGTCTAGCTCAGGGGGCAGCGGGGAGCTGTTTTTT. It specifies CASSLSSSGGSGELFF.

For the CDR3, the DNA is TGCGCCAGCAGCTTCCAGCGGAAGCCTCGAAACGGAGACACCACAGATACGCAGTATTTT. Translation gives CASSFQRKPRNGDTTDTQYF. The gene calls are TRBV5-1 and TRBJ2-3; D perhaps matches TRBD2 (5 bases). Trimming removed 2 bases from V and 2 bases from J, with 27 bases in between. This CDR3 has 20 residues. Germline values: CDR1 SGHRS, CDR2 YFSETQ.

J is TRBJ1-1 and V is TRBV6-6; D is perhaps TRBD1 (6 bases). V lost 2 bases, J lost 1 base, and 14 bases lay in between. This CDR3 is 16 amino acids long. The germline V gene has CDR1 MNHNY and CDR2 SVGAGI (reference sequence). For the CDR3, the DNA is TGTGCCAGCAGTTACGATCAGGGGTTGCAGAACACTGAAGCTTTCTTT. It encodes CASSYDQGLQNTEAFF.

The genes are TRBV13 and TRBJ2-7; a possible D gene is TRBD1 (6 bases). V was shortened by 4 bases and J by 2 bases, with 12 bases between the two germline ends. From germline, CDR1 is PRHDT and CDR2 FYEKMQ (reference sequence). The CDR3 is 14 amino acids. The DNA for the CDR3 is TGTGCCAGCAGCTCCGGGACAACCGCCTACGAGCAGTACTTC. Residues: CASSSGTTAYEQYF.

In this sample, this clone turned up a few times. This sequence joins TRBV5-1 and TRBJ2-7; possibly TRBD1 for D (6 bases). Trimming shortened V by 0 bases and J by 1 base, and 17 bases separated the two germline ends. Germline V gene lookup returns CDR1 SGHRS and CDR2 YFSETQ. This CDR3 is 17 amino acids long. CDR3 amino acids: CASSLAQTGQTSYEQYF. CDR3 sequence (DNA): TGCGCCAGCAGCTTGGCCCAAACCGGACAGACTTCCTACGAGCAGTACTTC.

V is TRBV2 and J is TRBJ1-6; no definite D call. Trimming removed 7 bases at V and 3 bases at J, with 16 bases between. Germline loops: CDR1 SNHLY, CDR2 FYNNEI. This CDR3 region has 16 residues. The CDR3 DNA is TGTGCCAGCATTAGAGGAGGATCTGTCTATAATTCACCCCTCCACTTT. It yields the protein CASIRGGSVYNSPLHF.

This clone has only a few counts. The sample has other DNA sequences that encode this CDR3 too. The genes are TRBV6-5 and TRBJ1-1, with D hard to call. The CDR3 has 11 residues. Between the trimmed V and J ends, which lost 8 bases and 2 bases, there was a span of 6 bases. Germline V lookup: CDR1 MNHEY, CDR2 SVGAGI. CDR3 coding DNA: TGTGCCAGCGGCCCTAACACTGAAGCTTTCTTT. It specifies CASGPNTEAFF.

Concerning this clone itself: Additional DNA sequences in this sample encode the identical CDR3. The chain couples TRBV9 to TRBJ2-1, with 10 bases matching TRBD2. There are 15 residues in the CDR3. CDR1 is SGDLS, CDR2 YYNGEE, per germline. V shed 5 bases, J shed 2 bases, and the junction held 4 bases outside the gene matches. The CDR3 region has the DNA TGTGCCAGCAGTGGACTAGCGGTCCCCTACAATGAGCAGTTCTTC. Translation gives CASSGLAVPYNEQFF.

The CDR3 DNA follows: TGTGCCAGTACCTCAGGGGGCGTGGGCTATGGCTACACCTTC. Its translation: CASTSGGVGYGYTF. The chain couples TRBV19 to TRBJ1-2, with 8 nucleotides matching TRBD1. Germline lookup yields CDR1 LNHDA and CDR2 SQIVND (reference sequence). This CDR3 has 14 amino acids. Losses at the gene ends were 7 bases for V and 4 bases for J; bases not matched to a gene: 8.

J is TRBJ2-4 and V is TRBV5-8; a weak D match, TRBD1 (7 bases). The CDR3 is made up of 15 amino acids. The germline V gene has CDR1 SGHTS and CDR2 YDEGEE. V was shortened by 2 bases and J by 7 bases, with 16 bases between the two germline ends. CDR3 in amino acids: CASSLSGRGRNIQYF. In DNA, the CDR3 is TGTGCCAGCAGCTTATCGGGCAGGGGGAGGAACATTCAGTACTTC.

This chain uses TRBV7-6 with TRBJ1-3; D unresolved. Trimming cost V 1 base and J 4 bases, with 20 bases left between them. This CDR3 is built from 18 residues. Germline-derived CDR1 and CDR2 are SGHVS and FNYEAQ. Here the CDR3 DNA reads TGTGCCAGCAGCTTAGACCAGATCGGTAGCCCGGAGGGAAACACCATATATTTT. Translation: CASSLDQIGSPEGNTIYF.

The V call is TRBV5-1, the J call TRBJ1-4; TRBD1 aligns across 7 bases. The trim removed 5 bases at V and 5 bases at J, leaving 9 bases unmatched. The CDR3 spans 15 residues. Germline values: CDR1 SGHRS, CDR2 YFSETQ. The CDR3, as DNA: TGCGCCAGCAGTCGTGACAGGGCGAGGAATGAAAAACTGTTTTTT. Amino acid sequence: CASSRDRARNEKLFF.

V usage is TRBV19 and J usage is TRBJ1-2; 7 bases line up with TRBD1. CDR1 LNHDA and CDR2 SQIVND come from the germline V gene (reference sequence). The CDR3 has 15 amino acids. V lost 1 base and J lost 5; bases outside the gene matches: 7. The CDR3 coding sequence is TGTGCCAGTAGTATAGGCCAGGGGGGATGGTATGGCTACACCTTC. Translated: CASSIGQGGWYGYTF.

In its sample, this clone was seen a few times. The gene calls are TRBV5-1 and TRBJ2-2; TRBD1 aligns across 9 bases. There are 15 residues in the CDR3. V shed 7 bases, J shed 5 bases, and the junction held 9 bases outside the gene matches. Germline values: CDR1 SGHRS, CDR2 YFSETQ. CDR3 amino acids: CASHSQGAGTGELFF. The CDR3 coding sequence is TGCGCCAGCCACTCACAGGGGGCTGGTACCGGGGAGCTGTTTTTT.

V usage is TRBV18 and J usage is TRBJ2-7; 7 positions match TRBD2. CDR1 is KGHSH and CDR2 is LQKENI in the germline V gene. The CDR3 totals 19 residues. J gave up 5 bases and V 3 bases, and 22 bases lay outside the gene matches. The CDR3 region is CASSPGWVWRESPTDEQYF. The CDR3 nucleotides are TGTGCCAGCTCACCCGGGTGGGTCTGGCGGGAGAGCCCGACGGACGAGCAGTACTTC.

This chain uses TRBV9 with TRBJ2-1, with 7 bases lining up with TRBD2. The CDR3 runs to 20 residues. Unmatched junction bases numbered 19, after V lost 0 bases and J lost 4 bases. Germline loops: CDR1 SGDLS, CDR2 YYNGEE. The CDR3 loop is CASSVEGRSRRSGEYNEQFF. The CDR3 DNA follows: TGTGCCAGCAGCGTAGAGGGTAGATCTCGTAGGAGCGGGGAATACAATGAGCAGTTCTTC.

The gene calls are TRBV7-3 and TRBJ2-3; 8 nucleotides agree with TRBD1. The CDR3 is 15 residues long. Germline CDR1 SGHTA, CDR2 FQGTGA. With V trimmed by 5 bases and J by 5 bases, 9 bases remained unmatched. The CDR3 nucleotides are TGTGCCAGCAGCCCATCCGGGACAGGCCAAGATACGCAGTATTTT. The encoded protein is CASSPSGTGQDTQYF.

The chain uses TRBV5-1 and TRBJ2-2; 9 nucleotides agree with TRBD1. V lost 0 bases and J lost 7; bases outside the gene matches: 10. The CDR3 totals 17 residues. The V gene's germline CDR1 is SGHRS and CDR2 YFSETQ. The CDR3 here is CASSLGDRDRDSGELFF. The CDR3 nucleotides read TGCGCCAGCAGCTTGGGAGACCGGGACAGGGACAGCGGGGAGCTGTTTTTT. The variable domain in full, with the rest retrieved from reference TRBV5-1 and TRBJ2-2, is KAGVTQTPRYLIKTRGQQVTLSCSPISGHRSVSWYQQTPGQGLQFLFEYFSETQRNKGNFPGRFSGRQFSNSRSEMNVSTLELGDSALYLCASSLGDRDRDSGELFFGEGSRLTVL.

The V and J genes are TRBV28 and TRBJ1-6, with 7 bases identical to TRBD1. Germline-derived CDR1 and CDR2 are MDHEN and SYDVKM. V shed 7 bases, J shed 9 bases, and the junction held 12 bases outside the gene matches. The CDR3 sequence is 15 residues long. Here the CDR3 reads CASISLTGTASPLHF. Here the CDR3 DNA reads TGTGCCAGCATTTCACTCACCGGGACAGCTTCACCCCTCCACTTT.

The V and J genes are TRBV28 and TRBJ1-3, with D unresolved. Germline lookup yields CDR1 MDHEN and CDR2 SYDVKM. This CDR3 has 14 residues. Trimming removed 10 bases at V and 0 bases at J, with 13 bases between. CDR3 loop: CATSLDSSGNTIYF. The CDR3 coding sequence is TGTGCCACCTCCCTCGATAGCTCTGGAAACACCATATATTTT.

V and J are TRBV4-1 and TRBJ1-1; D is perhaps TRBD1 (5 bases). V was shortened by 2 bases and J by 6 bases, with 10 bases between the two germline ends. The CDR3 runs to 13 residues. The germline CDR1 and CDR2 sequences are MGHRA and YSYEKL. CDR3 DNA sequence: TGCGCCAGCAGCCAAAGCGGGACCGCTGAAGCTTTCTTT. This sequence encodes CASSQSGTAEAFF.

This clone was counted at least ten times. The rearrangement links TRBV14 to TRBJ2-7; maybe TRBD1 (6 bases). The V gene lost 4 bases and the J gene lost 12 bases, with 13 bases spanning the gap. CDR1 is SGHDN and CDR2 is FVKESK in the germline V gene. The CDR3 loop spans 11 amino acids. The CDR3 region has the DNA TGTGCCAGCAGCCCCGAGACAGGACGGTACTTC. Translation gives CASSPETGRYF. Filled out from reference TRBV14 and TRBJ2-7, the complete variable domain reads EAGVTQFPSHSVIEKGQTVTLRCDPISGHDNLYWYRRVMGKEIKFLLHFVKESKQDESGMPNNRFLAERTGGTYSTLKVQPAELEDSGVYFCASSPETGRYFGPGTRLTVT.

The rearrangement links TRBV6-5 to TRBJ1-5, with unresolved D. The CDR3 loop spans 13 amino acids. CDR1 is MNHEY, CDR2 SVGAGI, per germline. Trimming stripped 7 bases from V and 6 bases from J, with 13 bases between. The DNA for the CDR3 is TGTGCCAGCACCGAAACTCTAATTCAGCCCCAGCATTTT. Its translation is CASTETLIQPQHF.

This chain joins TRBV7-9 and TRBJ2-1, with no clear D. Germline CDR1 is SEHNR and CDR2 is FQNEAQ (reference sequence). The CDR3 covers 15 residues. V lost 5 bases to trimming and J lost 1 base, with 12 bases between them. The CDR3 DNA reads as TGTGCCAGCAGCCTCCTCAGTGGTTCCTACAATGAGCAGTTCTTC. Protein product: CASSLLSGSYNEQFF.

The chain joins TRBV6-2 or TRBV6-3 to TRBJ1-2; D is uncertain. The CDR3 loop spans 14 amino acids. Germline loops: CDR1 MNHEY, CDR2 SVGEGT. The V end lost 3 bases, the J end lost 6 bases, and 14 bases lay between the germline ends. This chain's CDR3 is CASSYGPRMHGYTF. The CDR3 DNA follows: TGTGCCAGCAGTTATGGGCCGCGAATGCATGGCTACACCTTC.

This rearrangement joins TRBV5-6 to TRBJ1-6; weak D call: TRBD1 (6 bases). Trimming removed 0 bases at V and 9 bases at J, with 13 bases between. This CDR3 contains 15 residues. CDR1 and CDR2 from the germline V gene are SGHDT and YYEEEE. The CDR3 coding sequence is TGTGCCAGCAGCTTGGGAGGGGACATAGGTTCACCCCTCCACTTT. Its protein is CASSLGGDIGSPLHF.

V usage is TRBV19 and J usage is TRBJ2-7; TRBD1 matches at 9 bases. V gave up 5 bases and J gave up 7 bases; unmatched junction bases: 6. This CDR3 spans 13 amino acids. Germline V CDR1 and CDR2: LNHDA, SQIVND (reference sequence). The CDR3 bases are TGTGCCAGTAGTGGACAGGGGATCGGAGAGCAGTACTTC. Encoded protein: CASSGQGIGEQYF.